The 10 T cell receptor beta chains below all came from one sample that was sequenced in a study of CD8+ T cells in alopecia areata. Investigators isolated RNA and reverse transcribed it into cDNA to act as the sequencing template. The data were produced by immunoSEQ multiplex PCR, yet TCRdb's version contains in-frame clones alone and is incomplete. The sample includes 160,000 or so clones, around three fifths of them seen just once. Stated treatment: oral pan-JAK inhibitor, 5-10 mg twice daily. This specimen consisted of CD4+ T cells sorted from blood, obtained at week 4, from a patient treated with tofacitinib. The receptors come from a human donor with alopecia areata.

Comments on this clone: A read error may produce the germline difference seen at one junction end. This chain links TRBV29-1 with TRBJ2-1; the D gene is possibly TRBD1 (8 bases). CDR3 size: 10 residues. Germline assignment: CDR1 SQVTM and CDR2 ANQGSEA. This CDR3 is CSVEYRGGLF. CDR3 sequence (DNA): TGCAGCGTTGAATACAGGGGGGGGCTCTTC.

CDR3 sequence reads: CAWGQNTEAFF. The CDR3 coding sequence is TGTGCCTGGGGACAGAACACTGAAGCTTTCTTT. The genes are TRBV30 and TRBJ1-1, with D perhaps matching TRBD1 (5 bases). From germline, CDR1 is GTSNPN and CDR2 SVGIG (reference sequence). CDR3 length: 11 residues. Trimming took off 5 bases at V and 1 base at J, with 5 bases between the two ends.

This clone was found once. The rearrangement uses TRBV6-5 and TRBJ1-6, with 11 bases identical to TRBD1. The CDR3 contains 15 residues. Germline loops: CDR1 MNHEY, CDR2 SVGAGI. Trimming took 4 bases from V and 9 from J; bases not matched to a gene: 5. The CDR3 is CASSLGTGGFSPLHF. The CDR3 DNA is TGTGCCAGCAGTTTAGGGACAGGGGGATTTTCACCCCTCCACTTT.

The chain links TRBV4-1 to TRBJ2-2, with 9 bases that match TRBD1. The CDR3 covers 16 residues. After removal of 4 bases from V and 4 bases from J, the junction contained 7 bases not matched to a gene. Germline V lookup: CDR1 MGHRA, CDR2 YSYEKL. CDR3 coding DNA: TGCGCCAGCAGCCCACACGGGACAGGGATCACCGGGGAGCTGTTTTTT. It is translated as CASSPHGTGITGELFF.

On this clone: One end of the junction varies from germline; a read error may be responsible. The genes are TRBV7-7 and TRBJ2-5; 11 bases are a match to TRBD1. The CDR3 extends over 15 amino acids. Per the germline V gene, CDR1 is SSHAT and CDR2 is FNYEAQ (reference sequence). CDR3 DNA sequence: TGTGCTAGCAGCGCGGGACAGGGGGTGCCGGAGACCCAGTACTTC. Encoded protein: CASSAGQGVPETQYF.

The gene calls are TRBV5-6 and TRBJ2-6; D perhaps matches TRBD1 (6 bases). With 0 bases removed from V and 0 bases from J, the gap between germline ends came to 7 bases. The CDR3 consists of 16 residues. CDR1 is SGHDT and CDR2 is YYEEEE in the germline V gene. CDR3 DNA sequence: TGTGCCAGCAGCTTGGCCAGGGGCTCTGGGGCCAACGTCCTGACTTTC. Its protein product is CASSLARGSGANVLTF.

V and J are TRBV7-8 and TRBJ2-3; the match to TRBD2 covers 8 bases. V was pared by 2 bases and J by 1 base, with 14 bases of the junction left unmatched. The CDR3 runs to 19 residues. CDR1 is SGHVS, CDR2 FQNEAQ, per germline. The CDR3, as DNA: TGTGCCAGCAGCTTACCCCTCGGGGGGGCGTCCGGCGGCACAGATACGCAGTATTTT. The encoded protein is CASSLPLGGASGGTDTQYF.

This rearrangement joins TRBV18 to TRBJ2-5, with D maybe TRBD1 (6 bases). Germline loops: CDR1 KGHSH, CDR2 LQKENI. V lost 1 base and J lost 4, with 7 bases in between. The CDR3 covers 13 residues. CDR3 sequence reads: CASSPRGGETQYF. DNA of the CDR3: TGTGCCAGCTCACCACGAGGGGGAGAGACCCAGTACTTC.

This clone was detected only a few times. The gene calls are TRBV27 and TRBJ1-2, with D perhaps matching TRBD1 (5 bases). V was clipped by 6 bases and J by 7 bases, with 18 bases between them. Germline V lookup: CDR1 MNHEY, CDR2 SMNVEV (reference sequence). The CDR3 has 14 amino acids. CDR3 sequence (DNA): TGTGCCAGCAGCCACGACGCGGGGGGAGGTGGCTACACCTTC. Encoded protein: CASSHDAGGGGYTF.

This chain connects TRBV29-1 to TRBJ2-7; 9 bases are a match to TRBD1. V was clipped by 0 bases and J by 6 bases; unmatched bases: 6. Germline lookup yields CDR1 SQVTM and CDR2 ANQGSEA. The CDR3 is 14 amino acids. The CDR3 bases are TGCAGCGTTGAAGATCGGGACAGGGCGGGCGAGCAGTACTTC. This codes for CSVEDRDRAGEQYF.